The present T cell receptor beta chain was sequenced within a study of blood T cells in healthy people across ages. Trimming stripped 2 bases from V and 3 bases from J, with 9 bases between. The CDR3 covers 14 residues. Germline V gene sequence: CDR1 SGHDT, CDR2 YYEEEE. Sample-barcoded 5' priming and a J-beta primer mix drove a second PCR of about 6 to 12 cycles. One entry per CDR3 protein results from TCRdb running MiXCR on the 5' RACE reads. The table lists about 970,000 distinct CDR3 sequences, roughly half of them singletons, with 20% to 25% in the top ten. A word on this clonotype: A much larger clonotype is one base distant, so this may be a read error.

The sequenced material came from blood. J is TRBJ1-5 and V is TRBV5-6; D uncertain. This clonotype was sampled from a woman aged 55-70 years in good health. CDR3 sequence: CASSFAVINQPQHF. Here the CDR3 DNA reads TGTGCCAGCAGCTTTGCAGTGATCAATCAGCCCCAGCATTTT.